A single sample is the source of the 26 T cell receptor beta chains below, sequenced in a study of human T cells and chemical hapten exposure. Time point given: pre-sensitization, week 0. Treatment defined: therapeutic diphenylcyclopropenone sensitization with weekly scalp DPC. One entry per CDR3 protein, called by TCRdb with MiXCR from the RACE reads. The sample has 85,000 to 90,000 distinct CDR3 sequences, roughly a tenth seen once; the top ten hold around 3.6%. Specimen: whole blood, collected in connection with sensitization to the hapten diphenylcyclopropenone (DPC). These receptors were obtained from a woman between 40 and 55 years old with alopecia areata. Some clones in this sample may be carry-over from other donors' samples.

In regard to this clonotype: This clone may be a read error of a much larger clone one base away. The CDR3 DNA reads as TGTGCCAGCAGCAAATCGGACTACTTTGGCTACACCTTC. Encoded protein: CASSKSDYFGYTF. V and J are TRBV21-1 and TRBJ1-2. TRBV21-1 constitutes a pseudogene. This CDR3 region has 13 residues.

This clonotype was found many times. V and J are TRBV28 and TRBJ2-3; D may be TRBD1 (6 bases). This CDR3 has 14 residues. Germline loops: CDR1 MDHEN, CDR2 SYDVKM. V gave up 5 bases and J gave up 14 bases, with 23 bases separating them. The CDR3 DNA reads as TGTGCCAGCAGTCCTAGACAGGTTTCGATTTTCGGGTATTTT. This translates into CASSPRQVSIFGYF.

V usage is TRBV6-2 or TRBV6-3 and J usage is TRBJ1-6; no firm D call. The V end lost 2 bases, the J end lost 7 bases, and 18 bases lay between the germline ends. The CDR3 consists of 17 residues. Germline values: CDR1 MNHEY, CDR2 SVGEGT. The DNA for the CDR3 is TGTGCCAGCAGTTACCCCCCTGGCCGGCCGGGGAATTCACCCCTCCACTTT. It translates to CASSYPPGRPGNSPLHF.

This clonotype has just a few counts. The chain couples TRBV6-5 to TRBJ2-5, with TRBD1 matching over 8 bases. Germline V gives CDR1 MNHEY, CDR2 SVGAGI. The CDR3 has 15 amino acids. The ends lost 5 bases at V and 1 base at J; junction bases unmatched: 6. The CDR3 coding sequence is TGTGCCAGCAGTCCGGACAGGGTATTCCAAGAGACCCAGTACTTC. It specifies CASSPDRVFQETQYF.

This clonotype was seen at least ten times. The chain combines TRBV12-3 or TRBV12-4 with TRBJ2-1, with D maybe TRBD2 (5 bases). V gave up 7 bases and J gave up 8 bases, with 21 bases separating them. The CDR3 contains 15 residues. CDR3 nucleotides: TGTGCCAGCACTAGGCAGGCTAGCTCCCTGGATGAGCAGTTCTTC. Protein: CASTRQASSLDEQFF.

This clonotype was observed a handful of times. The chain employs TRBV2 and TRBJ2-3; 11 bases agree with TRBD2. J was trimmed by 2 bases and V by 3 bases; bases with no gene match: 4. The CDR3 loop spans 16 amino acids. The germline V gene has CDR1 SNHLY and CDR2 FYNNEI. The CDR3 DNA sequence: TGTGCCAGCAGTGAGGCTAGCGGGGGGATCACAGATACGCAGTATTTT. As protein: CASSEASGGITDTQYF.

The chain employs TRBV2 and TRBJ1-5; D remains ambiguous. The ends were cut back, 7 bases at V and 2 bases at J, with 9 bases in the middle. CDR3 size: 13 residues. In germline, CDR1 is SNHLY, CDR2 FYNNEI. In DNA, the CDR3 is TGTGCCAGCATTTGGGTAGGCAATCAGCCCCAGCATTTT. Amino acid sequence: CASIWVGNQPQHF.

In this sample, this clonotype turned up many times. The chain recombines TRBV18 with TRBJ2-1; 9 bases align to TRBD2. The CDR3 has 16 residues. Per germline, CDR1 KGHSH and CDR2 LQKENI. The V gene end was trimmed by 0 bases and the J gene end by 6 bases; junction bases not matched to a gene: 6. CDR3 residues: CASSPPRGGLSNEQFF. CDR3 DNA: TGTGCCAGCTCACCACCGCGGGGGGGCCTATCCAATGAGCAGTTCTTC.

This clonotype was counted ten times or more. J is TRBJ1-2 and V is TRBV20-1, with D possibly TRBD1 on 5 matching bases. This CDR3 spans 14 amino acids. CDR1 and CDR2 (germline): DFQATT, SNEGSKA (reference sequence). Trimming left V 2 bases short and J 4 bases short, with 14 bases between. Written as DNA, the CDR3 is TGCAGTGCTAGATTCCAAGCAGGGCCCTATGGCTACACCTTC. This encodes CSARFQAGPYGYTF.

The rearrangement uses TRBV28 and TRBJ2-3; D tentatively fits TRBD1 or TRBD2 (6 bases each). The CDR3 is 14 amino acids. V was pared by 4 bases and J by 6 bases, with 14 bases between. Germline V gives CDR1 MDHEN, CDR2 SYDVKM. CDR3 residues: CASSWRGHSDTQYF. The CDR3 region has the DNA TGTGCCAGCAGTTGGAGGGGACATTCGGATACGCAGTATTTT. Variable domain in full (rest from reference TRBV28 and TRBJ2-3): DVKVTQSSRYLVKRTGEKVFLECVQDMDHENMFWYRQDPGLGLRLIYFSYDVKMKEKGDIPEGYSVSREKKERFSLILESASTNQTSMYLCASSWRGHSDTQYFGPGTRLTVL.

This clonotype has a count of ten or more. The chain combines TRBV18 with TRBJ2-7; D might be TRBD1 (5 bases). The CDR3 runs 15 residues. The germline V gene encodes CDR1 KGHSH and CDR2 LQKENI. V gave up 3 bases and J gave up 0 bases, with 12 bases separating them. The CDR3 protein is CASSPTGVSSYEQYF. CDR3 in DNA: TGTGCCAGCTCACCCACAGGCGTAAGCTCCTACGAGCAGTACTTC. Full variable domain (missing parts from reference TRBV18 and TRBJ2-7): NAGVMQNPRHLVRRRGQEARLRCSPMKGHSHVYWYRQLPEEGLKFMVYLQKENIIDESGMPKERFSAEFPKEGPSILRIQQVVRGDSAAYFCASSPTGVSSYEQYFGPGTRLTVT.

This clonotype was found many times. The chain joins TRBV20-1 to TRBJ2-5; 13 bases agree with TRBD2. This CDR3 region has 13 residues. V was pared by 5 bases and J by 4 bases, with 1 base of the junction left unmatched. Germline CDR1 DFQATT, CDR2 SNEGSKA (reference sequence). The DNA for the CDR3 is TGCAGTGCTCGGACTAGCGGGGGAGAGACCCAGTACTTC. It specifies CSARTSGGETQYF.

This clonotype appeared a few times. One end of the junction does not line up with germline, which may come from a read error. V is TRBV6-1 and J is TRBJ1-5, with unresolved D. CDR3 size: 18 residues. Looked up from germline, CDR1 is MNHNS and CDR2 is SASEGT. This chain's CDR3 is CASSVPAKRSINNQSQHF. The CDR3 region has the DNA TGTGCCAGCAGTGTCCCGGCCAAAAGATCAATAAACAATCAGTCCCAGCATTTT.

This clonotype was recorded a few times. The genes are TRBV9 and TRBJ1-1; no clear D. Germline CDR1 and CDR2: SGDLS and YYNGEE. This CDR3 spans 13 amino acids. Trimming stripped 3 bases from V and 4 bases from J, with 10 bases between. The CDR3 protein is CASSATYGTEAFF. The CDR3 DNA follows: TGTGCCAGCAGCGCTACCTACGGCACTGAAGCTTTCTTT.

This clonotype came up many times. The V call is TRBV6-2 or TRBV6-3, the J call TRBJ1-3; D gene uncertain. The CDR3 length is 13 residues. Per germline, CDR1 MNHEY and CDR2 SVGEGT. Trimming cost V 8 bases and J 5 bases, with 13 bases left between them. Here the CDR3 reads CASVLTERNTIYF. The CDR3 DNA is TGTGCCAGCGTATTGACGGAGAGAAACACCATATATTTT.

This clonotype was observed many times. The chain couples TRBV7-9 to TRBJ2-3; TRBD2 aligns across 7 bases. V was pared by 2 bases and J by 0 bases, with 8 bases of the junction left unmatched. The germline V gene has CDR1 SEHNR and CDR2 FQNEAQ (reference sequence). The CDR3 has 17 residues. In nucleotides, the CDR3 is TGTGCCAGCAGCTTACATCGGGCTAGCGGTAGCACAGATACGCAGTATTTT. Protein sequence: CASSLHRASGSTDTQYF. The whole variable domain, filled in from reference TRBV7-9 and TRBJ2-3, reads DTGVSQNPRHKITKRGQNVTFRCDPISEHNRLYWYRQTLGQGPEFLTYFQNEAQLEKSRLLSDRFSAERPKGSFSTLEIQRTEQGDSAMYLCASSLHRASGSTDTQYFGPGTRLTVL.

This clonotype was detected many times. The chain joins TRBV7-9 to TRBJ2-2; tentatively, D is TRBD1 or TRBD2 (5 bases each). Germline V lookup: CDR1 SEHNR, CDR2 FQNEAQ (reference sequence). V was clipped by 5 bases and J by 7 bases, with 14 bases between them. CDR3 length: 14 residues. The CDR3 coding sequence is TGTGCCAGCAGCCCCGGGACCTCGGTCGGGGAGCTGTTTTTT. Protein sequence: CASSPGTSVGELFF.

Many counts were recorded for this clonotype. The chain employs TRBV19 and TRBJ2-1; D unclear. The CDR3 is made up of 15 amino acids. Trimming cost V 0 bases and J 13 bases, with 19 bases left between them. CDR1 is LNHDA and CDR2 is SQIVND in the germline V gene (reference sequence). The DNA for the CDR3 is TGTGCCAGTAGTATAGATCTTGGGCAACCGTGGGGTCAGTTCTTC. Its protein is CASSIDLGQPWGQFF. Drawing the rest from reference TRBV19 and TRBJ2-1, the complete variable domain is DGGITQSPKYLFRKEGQNVTLSCEQNLNHDAMYWYRQDPGQGLRLIYYSQIVNDFQKGDIAEGYSVSREKKESFPLTVTSAQKNPTAFYLCASSIDLGQPWGQFFGPGTRLTVL.

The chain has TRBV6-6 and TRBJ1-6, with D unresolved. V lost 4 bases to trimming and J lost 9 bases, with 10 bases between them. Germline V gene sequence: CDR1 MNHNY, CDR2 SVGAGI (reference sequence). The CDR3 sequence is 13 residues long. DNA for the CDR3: TGTGCCAGCAGTTTAGGGCGGCGTTCACCCCTCCACTTT. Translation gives CASSLGRRSPLHF.

This chain's CDR3 is CASSFPGQTYEQYF. The DNA for the CDR3 is TGCGCCAGCAGCTTCCCGGGACAGACCTACGAGCAGTACTTC. The chain employs TRBV5-1 and TRBJ2-7; 7 bases map to TRBD1. Losses at the gene ends were 2 bases for V and 2 bases for J; bases not matched to a gene: 4. CDR3 size: 14 residues. Germline assignment: CDR1 SGHRS and CDR2 YFSETQ.

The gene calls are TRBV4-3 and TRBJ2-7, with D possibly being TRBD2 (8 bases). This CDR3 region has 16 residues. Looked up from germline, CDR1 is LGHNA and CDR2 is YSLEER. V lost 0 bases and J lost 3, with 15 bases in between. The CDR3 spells CASSQEGQSGGYEQYF. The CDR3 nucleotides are TGCGCCAGCAGCCAAGAGGGACAGAGCGGGGGCTACGAGCAGTACTTC.

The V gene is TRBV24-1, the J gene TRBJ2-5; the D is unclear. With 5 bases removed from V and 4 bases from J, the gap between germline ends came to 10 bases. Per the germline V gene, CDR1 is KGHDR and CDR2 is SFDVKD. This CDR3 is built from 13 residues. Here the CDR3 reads CATSGDPTETQYF. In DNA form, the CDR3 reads TGTGCCACCAGTGGAGACCCCACAGAGACCCAGTACTTC.

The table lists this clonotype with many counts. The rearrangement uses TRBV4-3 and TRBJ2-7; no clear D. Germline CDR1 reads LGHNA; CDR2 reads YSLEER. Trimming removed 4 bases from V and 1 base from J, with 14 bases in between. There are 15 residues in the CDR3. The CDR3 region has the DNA TGCGCCAGCAGCCCGCGGACGGCGACTTCCTACGAGCAGTACTTC. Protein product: CASSPRTATSYEQYF.

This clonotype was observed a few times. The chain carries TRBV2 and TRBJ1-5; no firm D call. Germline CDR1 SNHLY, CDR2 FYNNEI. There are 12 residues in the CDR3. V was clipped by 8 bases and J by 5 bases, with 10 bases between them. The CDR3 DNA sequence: TGTGCCAGCCAAGGAAACTATCAGCCCCAGCATTTT. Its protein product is CASQGNYQPQHF.

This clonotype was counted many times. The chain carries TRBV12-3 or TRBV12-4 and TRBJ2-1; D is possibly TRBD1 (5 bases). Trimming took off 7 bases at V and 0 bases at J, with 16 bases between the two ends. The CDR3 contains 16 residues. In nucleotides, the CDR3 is TGTGCCAGCAAACTACAGGTCCTTAGCTCCTACAATGAGCAGTTCTTC. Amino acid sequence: CASKLQVLSSYNEQFF.

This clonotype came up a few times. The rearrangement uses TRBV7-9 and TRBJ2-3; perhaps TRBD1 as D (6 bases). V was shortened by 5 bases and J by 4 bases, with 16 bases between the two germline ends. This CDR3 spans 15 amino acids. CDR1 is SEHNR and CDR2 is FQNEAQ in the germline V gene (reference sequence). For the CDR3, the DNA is TGTGCCAGCAGCCCGGGACACTCTCCGCCAGATACGCAGTATTTT. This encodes CASSPGHSPPDTQYF. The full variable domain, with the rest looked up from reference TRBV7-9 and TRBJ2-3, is DTGVSQNPRHKITKRGQNVTFRCDPISEHNRLYWYRQTLGQGPEFLTYFQNEAQLEKSRLLSDRFSAERPKGSFSTLEIQRTEQGDSAMYLCASSPGHSPPDTQYFGPGTRLTVL.